Listed here are 22 T cell receptor beta chains from one sample, sequenced in a study of cytomegalovirus exposure and HLA in healthy donors. The PCR employed 60 Vbeta primers together with 13 Jbeta primers. Profiled with immunoSEQ multiplex PCR; TCRdb holds only in-frame clones, not every one. Altogether around 120,000 clones are present, roughly 84% being singletons, with the ten largest covering roughly 1.2%. The specimen sequenced was PBMCs. These receptors were taken from a girl aged 2 to 9 in good health and CMV-seronegative.

This clone has a handful of counts. V and J are TRBV4-2 and TRBJ2-7; D perhaps matches TRBD1 (6 bases). V lost 3 bases and J 0 bases, leaving 18 bases between the germline ends. This CDR3 is built from 17 residues. Germline values: CDR1 LGHNA, CDR2 YNFKEQ. CDR3 amino acids: CASSHPLTQGISYEQYF. The CDR3 DNA reads TGTGCCAGCAGCCATCCCCTTACACAGGGAATCTCCTACGAGCAGTACTTC.

The genes are TRBV28 and TRBJ2-2; 7 nucleotides agree with TRBD2. The trim removed 11 bases at V and 1 base at J, leaving 4 bases unmatched. Germline-derived CDR1 and CDR2 are MDHEN and SYDVKM. This CDR3 spans 13 amino acids. DNA of the CDR3: TGTGCCGCTGGGGGGGGGAACACCGGGGAGCTGTTTTTT. Its translation is CAAGGGNTGELFF.

The rearrangement links TRBV29-1 to TRBJ1-1; possible D gene TRBD1, 6 bases. Germline values: CDR1 SQVTM, CDR2 ANQGSEA. This CDR3 spans 12 amino acids. The ends were cut back, 5 bases at V and 1 base at J, with 8 bases in the middle. In DNA form, the CDR3 reads TGCAGCGTTCAGGGGTGGAACACTGAAGCTTTCTTT. It codes for CSVQGWNTEAFF.

The V and J genes are TRBV29-1 and TRBJ1-2; D uncertain. This CDR3 spans 11 amino acids. The ends were cut back, 3 bases at V and 5 bases at J, with 7 bases in the middle. In germline, CDR1 is SQVTM, CDR2 ANQGSEA. CDR3 residues: CSVEVTYGYTF. CDR3 DNA sequence: TGCAGCGTTGAGGTCACATATGGCTACACCTTC.

This clone was seen just once. CDR3 bases: TGTGCCAGCAGTTCCCCGGGACAGGGAATATATCAGCCCCAGCATTTT. The encoded protein is CASSSPGQGIYQPQHF. V usage is TRBV28 and J usage is TRBJ1-5; 9 nucleotides match TRBD1. Per germline, CDR1 MDHEN and CDR2 SYDVKM. The J segment lost 5 bases and the V segment lost 4 bases, leaving 9 bases of the junction unmatched. CDR3 length: 16 amino acids.

J is TRBJ2-3 and V is TRBV7-3; weak D call: TRBD2 (6 bases). This CDR3 is 15 amino acids long. V was clipped by 6 bases and J by 2 bases, with 15 bases between them. Germline assignment: CDR1 SGHTA and CDR2 FQGTGA. The CDR3 here is CASSRAGTSTDTQYF. The CDR3 DNA is TGTGCCAGCAGTCGCGCCGGGACTTCCACAGATACGCAGTATTTT. The full variable domain, its missing parts supplied by reference TRBV7-3 and TRBJ2-3, is GAGVSQTPSNKVTEKGKYVELRCDPISGHTALYWYRQSLGQGPEFLIYFQGTGAADDSGLPNDRFFAVRPEGSVSTLKIQRTERGDSAVYLCASSRAGTSTDTQYFGPGTRLTVL.

V and J are TRBV28 and TRBJ2-1; 9 bases align to TRBD1. The CDR3 spans 16 residues. V shed 4 bases and J 4 bases; nucleotides not matched to a gene: 8. CDR1 MDHEN and CDR2 SYDVKM come from the germline V gene. CDR3 region: CASSSHRDRVYNEQFF. The CDR3 DNA reads as TGTGCCAGCAGTTCCCACCGGGACAGGGTTTACAATGAGCAGTTCTTC.

The rearrangement joins TRBV4-3 to TRBJ2-7; TRBD1 matches 8 bases. This CDR3 spans 15 amino acids. V lost 3 bases and J lost 2; bases outside the gene matches: 6. CDR1 and CDR2 (germline): LGHNA, YSLEER. CDR3 sequence: CASSQETGEAYEQYF. CDR3 sequence (DNA): TGCGCCAGCAGCCAGGAGACAGGGGAGGCCTACGAGCAGTACTTC.

DNA of the CDR3: TGTGCCAGCAGCTTTGGACTAGCGGGAGTGCATGAGCAGTTCTTC. Its translation is CASSFGLAGVHEQFF. The J gene is TRBJ2-1, the V gene TRBV7-2, with TRBD2 identical over 13 bases. The CDR3 extends over 15 amino acids. Germline values: CDR1 SGHTA, CDR2 FQGNSA. The ends lost 3 bases at V and 8 bases at J; junction bases unmatched: 4.

The chain joins TRBV6-4 to TRBJ2-7; a weak D match, TRBD1 (6 bases). V was shortened by 8 bases and J by 6 bases, with 23 bases between the two germline ends. The CDR3 sequence is 15 residues long. CDR1 is MRHNA, CDR2 SNTAGT, per germline. CDR3 DNA: TGTGCCAGCGAGAGACCGGGACAACTTTCGTGCGAGCAGTACTTC. Translated: CASERPGQLSCEQYF.

The rearrangement uses TRBV4-3 and TRBJ2-1; 10 bases fit TRBD2. Germline-derived CDR1 and CDR2 are LGHNA and YSLEER. The CDR3 length is 19 residues. Unmatched junction bases numbered 17, after V lost 1 base and J lost 8 bases. CDR3 region: CASSQGPFSAGGPMYEQFF. In DNA form, the CDR3 reads TGCGCCAGCAGCCAAGGCCCATTTTCAGCGGGGGGGCCGATGTATGAGCAGTTCTTC.

The table lists this clone with a count of one. This CDR3 reads CASSPPSNYGYTF. In DNA, the CDR3 is TGTGCCAGCAGCCCCCCGAGTAACTATGGCTACACCTTC. The rearrangement joins TRBV9 to TRBJ1-2; unclear D gene. The CDR3 runs to 13 residues. The germline V gene encodes CDR1 SGDLS and CDR2 YYNGEE. Trimming stripped 4 bases from V and 1 base from J, with 8 bases between.

The rearrangement joins TRBV14 to TRBJ1-3; D uncertain. Germline values: CDR1 SGHDN, CDR2 FVKESK. With 0 bases removed from V and 8 bases from J, the gap between germline ends came to 8 bases. The CDR3 runs to 13 residues. The CDR3 nucleotides read TGTGCCAGCAGCCAAGATTTTTCGTACACCATATATTTT. It yields the protein CASSQDFSYTIYF.

The chain uses TRBV27 and TRBJ1-1; TRBD1 matches 9 bases. This CDR3 is built from 15 residues. The germline CDR1 and CDR2 sequences are MNHEY and SMNVEV (reference sequence). After removal of 5 bases from V and 4 bases from J, the junction contained 8 bases not matched to a gene. The CDR3 sequence is CASSLNRGLSTEAFF. The CDR3 DNA is TGTGCCAGCAGTCTAAACAGGGGGCTGAGCACTGAAGCTTTCTTT.

On this clone: The same CDR3 also results from other DNA sequences found in this sample. This sequence joins TRBV7-6 and TRBJ2-1; D is undetermined. CDR3 length equals 12 residues. Trimming left V 3 bases short and J 4 bases short, with 4 bases between. Germline V lookup: CDR1 SGHVS, CDR2 FNYEAQ. CDR3 sequence reads: CASSFRYNEQFF. CDR3 DNA sequence: TGTGCCAGCAGCTTTCGGTACAATGAGCAGTTCTTC.

This chain connects TRBV11-3 to TRBJ2-5; no clear D gene. This CDR3 region has 13 residues. Trimming removed 10 bases from V and 1 base from J, with 13 bases in between. CDR1 SGHNT and CDR2 YENEEA come from the germline V gene. CDR3 sequence: CATASHSQETQYF. DNA for the CDR3: TGTGCCACAGCTTCTCACAGCCAAGAGACCCAGTACTTC.

This clone was counted a single time. The chain recombines TRBV28 with TRBJ2-3; 13 bases are shared with TRBD2. The ends lost 1 base at V and 2 bases at J; junction bases unmatched: 3. The CDR3 contains 17 residues. Per the germline V gene, CDR1 is MDHEN and CDR2 is SYDVKM. The CDR3: CASSLSGLAGHTDTQYF. In nucleotides, the CDR3 is TGTGCCAGCAGTTTATCGGGACTAGCGGGGCACACAGATACGCAGTATTTT.

The rearrangement uses TRBV15 and TRBJ2-7; tentatively, D is TRBD2 (5 bases). Trimming took off 5 bases at V and 3 bases at J, with 11 bases between the two ends. The CDR3 runs to 13 residues. Germline CDR1 is LNHNV and CDR2 is YYDKDF (reference sequence). The CDR3 nucleotides are TGTGCCACCAGCCGCGGGCCCAGCTACGAGCAGTACTTC. It specifies CATSRGPSYEQYF.

This clone has a single count. The chain is built from TRBV19 and TRBJ1-2; D unresolved. V was clipped by 3 bases and J by 0 bases, with 8 bases between them. Germline assignment: CDR1 LNHDA and CDR2 SQIVND (reference sequence). The CDR3 is 14 amino acids. CDR3 residues: CASSILGPNYGYTF. The CDR3 bases are TGTGCCAGTAGTATTCTGGGCCCTAACTATGGCTACACCTTC.

V and J are TRBV2 and TRBJ2-5, with D perhaps TRBD1 (7 bases). The J call is uncertain, as TRBJ2-7 better fits the DNA end. Germline V CDR1 and CDR2: SNHLY, FYNNEI. The CDR3 totals 14 residues. The DNA of the CDR3 is TGTGCCAGCAGTGCTTTGGCAGGGGGGAACGAGCAGTACTTC. Its translation is CASSALAGGNEQYF.

The V gene is TRBV4-1, the J gene TRBJ2-3; 9 bases fit TRBD2. Germline V CDR1 and CDR2: MGHRA, YSYEKL. The CDR3 sequence is 15 residues long. V gave up 6 bases and J gave up 2 bases; unmatched junction bases: 6. Here the CDR3 reads CASRDGLAYTDTQYF. Written as DNA, the CDR3 is TGCGCCAGCAGAGATGGACTAGCGTACACAGATACGCAGTATTTT.

The J gene is TRBJ1-1, the V gene TRBV27, with a tentative D call TRBD1 (5 bases). Germline V gene data show CDR1 as MNHEY and CDR2 as SMNVEV (reference sequence). This CDR3 is 14 amino acids long. The V and J ends lost 3 bases and 7 bases respectively, with 15 bases between them. The CDR3 region has the DNA TGTGCCAGCAGTTTCAGGGAGGGCGCGTATGAAGCTTTCTTT. This translates into CASSFREGAYEAFF.